Given below is one T cell receptor beta chain in context. The CDR3 length is 14 residues. Per germline, CDR1 SGHDT and CDR2 YYEEEE. Germline trimming cut 4 bases from V and 3 bases from J; bases unmatched to any gene: 6. Assay used: immunoSEQ multiplex PCR; TCRdb lists only in-frame clones, some missing. There are roughly 50,000 clones in the sample; more than 80% occur only once, and about 5.4% lies in the top ten. This sample is part of a study of blood T cell repertoires in COVID-19. This chain uses TRBV5-6 with TRBJ1-2, with 7 positions matching TRBD1. Sequences were obtained from peripheral blood. The sequence was obtained from a woman aged 55-75 years with acute or convalescent COVID-19. The CDR3 DNA reads TGTGCCAGCAGCCCCACGACAGGGTACTATGGCTACACCTTC. Its translation is CASSPTTGYYGYTF.